The 25 T cell receptor beta chains presented below share a single source sample, sequenced in a study of long-term antiretroviral therapy in people with HIV. Survey level was the resolution at which the v3.0 immunoSEQ assay ran. The table came from immunoSEQ multiplex PCR; TCRdb's copy has only in-frame clones and leaves some out. The sample has about 30,000 clones; about 85% are singletons. The sample in question was unsorted PBMCs, obtained 3 years after starting antiretroviral therapy. These receptors came from a man aged 35-49 years with HIV.

This chain links TRBV10-3 with TRBJ1-2; no clear D. The V gene's germline CDR1 is ENHRY and CDR2 SYGVKD. V lost 2 bases and J 4 bases, leaving 8 bases between the germline ends. The CDR3 sequence is 13 residues long. This CDR3 reads CAISERGAYGYTF. The CDR3 coding sequence is TGTGCCATCAGTGAGCGGGGAGCCTATGGCTACACCTTC.

This chain connects TRBV5-5 to TRBJ2-5; D gene ambiguous. The CDR3 loop spans 16 amino acids. V was trimmed by 2 bases and J by 2 bases, leaving 16 bases between them. Germline CDR1 and CDR2: SGHKS and YYEKEE (reference sequence). CDR3: CASSFLPGRGQETQYF. For the CDR3, the DNA is TGTGCCAGCAGCTTCCTCCCGGGCCGAGGACAAGAGACCCAGTACTTC. Complete variable domain (other parts from reference TRBV5-5 and TRBJ2-5): DAGVTQSPTHLIKTRGQQVTLRCSPISGHKSVSWYQQVLGQGPQFIFQYYEKEERGRGNFPDRFSARQFPNYSSELNVNALLLGDSALYLCASSFLPGRGQETQYFGPGTRLLVL.

In its sample, this clone was seen once. The CDR3 DNA reads TGTGCCAGCAGCGACTCGACAGGTTCCTCTGGAAACACCATATATTTT. This gives the protein CASSDSTGSSGNTIYF. V is TRBV11-3 and J is TRBJ1-3; D might be TRBD1 (6 bases). The V and J ends lost 5 bases and 0 bases respectively, with 14 bases between them. The CDR3 runs to 16 residues. Germline lookup yields CDR1 SGHNT and CDR2 YENEEA.

This clone has just one count. This sequence joins TRBV29-1 and TRBJ2-3; TRBD1 is a possible D gene (9 bases). Per the germline V gene, CDR1 is SQVTM and CDR2 is ANQGSEA. V was shortened by 0 bases and J by 2 bases, with 30 bases between the two germline ends. The CDR3 is made up of 21 amino acids. CDR3 in DNA: TGCAGCGTTGAAGACCACTCTCGGGACAGGGCGACTAGCGCTCCCACAGATACGCAGTATTTT. This encodes CSVEDHSRDRATSAPTDTQYF.

The gene calls are TRBV6-1 and TRBJ2-3; D not certain. Germline assignment: CDR1 MNHNS and CDR2 SASEGT. V lost 6 bases to trimming and J lost 1 base, with 2 bases between them. The CDR3 runs 11 residues. CDR3: CASRRTDTQYF. As DNA, the CDR3 is TGTGCCAGCAGGCGCACAGATACGCAGTATTTT.

This clone was found once. This chain uses TRBV9 with TRBJ1-1, with D perhaps matching TRBD1 (6 bases). Germline V gene lookup returns CDR1 SGDLS and CDR2 YYNGEE. The CDR3 has 14 amino acids. V was shortened by 1 base and J by 4 bases, with 11 bases between the two germline ends. CDR3 DNA sequence: TGTGCCAGCAGCGTATCGGGGGGCCGCACTGAAGCTTTCTTT. It translates to CASSVSGGRTEAFF.

The CDR3 loop is CASSLVGGVGNQPQHF. The CDR3 DNA follows: TGTGCCAGCAGCTTGGTTGGGGGCGTCGGGAATCAGCCCCAGCATTTT. The chain combines TRBV5-8 with TRBJ1-5, with D perhaps matching TRBD1 (6 bases). CDR1 and CDR2 (germline): SGHTS, YDEGEE. V was trimmed by 0 bases and J by 4 bases, leaving 14 bases between them. CDR3 size: 16 residues.

This rearrangement joins TRBV30 to TRBJ1-1; no firm D call. The CDR3 extends over 14 amino acids. The V end was cut by 0 bases, the J end by 0 bases, with 8 bases between. Germline loops: CDR1 GTSNPN, CDR2 SVGIG (reference sequence). The CDR3 spells CAWSVGLVNTEAFF. In nucleotides, the CDR3 is TGTGCCTGGAGTGTGGGTTTGGTGAACACTGAAGCTTTCTTT.

The gene calls are TRBV5-5 and TRBJ2-3, with D possibly matching TRBD2 (6 bases). CDR1 is SGHKS and CDR2 is YYEKEE in the germline V gene (reference sequence). The ends were cut back, 1 base at V and 4 bases at J, with 7 bases in the middle. This CDR3 contains 13 residues. The CDR3 region is CASSLWGADTQYF. DNA of the CDR3: TGTGCCAGCAGCTTGTGGGGGGCAGATACGCAGTATTTT.

The chain carries TRBV4-1 and TRBJ2-7, with D possibly TRBD2 on 5 matching bases. This CDR3 contains 15 residues. Germline V CDR1 and CDR2: MGHRA, YSYEKL. V lost 1 base, J lost 4 bases, and 14 bases lay in between. Written as DNA, the CDR3 is TGCGCCAGCAGCCAAGCCTCGGGGATCCAGTACGAGCAGTACTTC. Amino acid sequence: CASSQASGIQYEQYF.

This chain connects TRBV7-2 to TRBJ1-5; D is undetermined. Trimming took off 2 bases at V and 5 bases at J, with 7 bases between the two ends. The germline gives CDR1 SGHTA, CDR2 FQGNSA. There are 13 residues in the CDR3. CDR3 sequence: CASSLQWDQPQHF. The CDR3 region has the DNA TGTGCCAGCAGCTTACAGTGGGATCAGCCCCAGCATTTT.

V usage is TRBV13 and J usage is TRBJ2-1; 8 bases map to TRBD1. After removal of 1 base from V and 1 base from J, the junction contained 6 bases not matched to a gene. In germline, CDR1 is PRHDT, CDR2 FYEKMQ (reference sequence). There are 17 residues in the CDR3. The chain's CDR3 is CASSLVRGLGSYNEQFF. CDR3 sequence (DNA): TGTGCCAGCAGCTTAGTCAGGGGGCTGGGGTCCTACAATGAGCAGTTCTTC.

This clone was found a few times. The chain joins TRBV6-5 to TRBJ1-5, with unresolved D. V was shortened by 6 bases and J by 1 base, with 7 bases between the two germline ends. Germline lookup yields CDR1 MNHEY and CDR2 SVGAGI. The CDR3 runs to 13 residues. CDR3 bases: TGTGCCAGCAGCTTGGGGAGCAATCAGCCCCAGCATTTT. It specifies CASSLGSNQPQHF.

This chain joins TRBV5-6 and TRBJ1-6, with TRBD1 identical over 8 bases. With 2 bases clipped from V and 10 bases from J, the junction kept 5 bases outside the gene matches. Germline V gene lookup returns CDR1 SGHDT and CDR2 YYEEEE. CDR3 length: 14 amino acids. As DNA, the CDR3 is TGTGCCAGCAGCTTCGGACAGGGACGCTCACCCCTCCACTTT. It yields the protein CASSFGQGRSPLHF.

This rearrangement joins TRBV11-1 to TRBJ1-1; D perhaps matches TRBD1 (5 bases). Trimming cost V 5 bases and J 4 bases, with 17 bases left between them. The CDR3 extends over 15 amino acids. The germline CDR1 and CDR2 sequences are SGHAT and FQDESV (reference sequence). The CDR3, as DNA: TGTGCCAGCAGCACCCGTCACGGGGGTTCCACTGAAGCTTTCTTT. Protein: CASSTRHGGSTEAFF.

The chain combines TRBV6-6 with TRBJ2-1, with a possible D match to TRBD2 (5 bases). Trimming took 0 bases from V and 6 from J, leaving 12 bases between them. Looked up from germline, CDR1 is MNHNY and CDR2 is SVGAGI (reference sequence). The CDR3 runs to 15 residues. The CDR3 region has the DNA TGTGCCAGCAGTTACTCGATCGGGGTATCCAATGAGCAGTTCTTC. Translating it yields CASSYSIGVSNEQFF.

The V and J genes are TRBV7-9 and TRBJ2-5, with TRBD1 identical over 9 bases. Losses at the gene ends were 1 base for V and 9 bases for J; bases not matched to a gene: 6. The CDR3 length is 14 residues. Per the germline V gene, CDR1 is SEHNR and CDR2 is FQNEAQ (reference sequence). The CDR3 DNA is TGTGCCAGCAGCTTAGGTGGGGACAGGGCTCCCCAGTACTTC. Translating gives CASSLGGDRAPQYF.

The chain combines TRBV6-6 with TRBJ1-2; D ambiguous. V lost 0 bases and J lost 6, with 5 bases in between. Germline V CDR1 and CDR2: MNHNY, SVGAGI (reference sequence). The CDR3 totals 12 residues. CDR3 in amino acids: CASSYSSNGYTF. The CDR3 bases are TGTGCCAGCAGTTACTCTTCCAATGGCTACACCTTC.

V and J are TRBV9 and TRBJ2-1; 8 bases are a match to TRBD1. Germline V gene data show CDR1 as SGDLS and CDR2 as YYNGEE. J lost 6 bases, V lost 3 bases, and 8 bases had no gene match. The CDR3 has 15 amino acids. The CDR3 nucleotides read TGTGCCAGCAGCGGCCGGGACAGGTCTACCAATGAGCAGTTCTTC. As protein: CASSGRDRSTNEQFF.

The CDR3 DNA reads as TGCAGCGTTGCCTTCGTTACAGGGAACTATGGCTACACCTTC. Translation: CSVAFVTGNYGYTF. The chain uses TRBV29-1 and TRBJ1-2; D might be TRBD1 (6 bases). Deletions cut 4 bases from V and 2 bases from J, with 14 bases between. The CDR3 runs to 14 residues. Germline V CDR1 and CDR2: SQVTM, ANQGSEA.

In nucleotides, the CDR3 is TGTGCCATCAGTGTCTCGAACCAGGAAGAAGCTTTCTTT. Its translation: CAISVSNQEEAFF. The rearrangement joins TRBV10-3 to TRBJ1-1; D call uncertain. The CDR3 is made up of 13 amino acids. V dropped 4 bases and J dropped 8 bases, with 14 bases sitting between them. Looked up from germline, CDR1 is ENHRY and CDR2 is SYGVKD.

The V gene is TRBV18, the J gene TRBJ2-7, with D perhaps TRBD1 or TRBD2 (5 bases each). V shed 3 bases and J shed 6 bases, with 9 bases lying between them. Germline V gene lookup returns CDR1 KGHSH and CDR2 LQKENI. The CDR3 loop spans 12 amino acids. CDR3 residues: CASSPRDGEQYF. DNA of the CDR3: TGTGCCAGCTCACCCAGGGACGGCGAGCAGTACTTC.

The table lists this clone with a count of one. The chain combines TRBV5-1 with TRBJ2-7, with D possibly being TRBD1 (6 bases). Germline CDR1 is SGHRS and CDR2 is YFSETQ. Trimming took 7 bases from V and 4 from J, leaving 18 bases between them. The CDR3 covers 14 residues. The CDR3 here is CASAFGSQGYEQYF. CDR3 nucleotide sequence: TGCGCCAGCGCCTTTGGTTCCCAGGGGTACGAGCAGTACTTC.

This chain links TRBV4-1 with TRBJ1-1, with a possible D match to TRBD1 (6 bases). The CDR3 contains 14 residues. Germline V lookup: CDR1 MGHRA, CDR2 YSYEKL. V lost 2 bases to trimming and J lost 8 bases, with 15 bases between them. CDR3 loop: CASSQSRGAAEAFF. The DNA for the CDR3 is TGCGCCAGCAGCCAAAGCCGGGGGGCGGCGGAAGCTTTCTTT.

The chain recombines TRBV27 with TRBJ2-1; TRBD1 matches at 8 bases. CDR1 is MNHEY, CDR2 SMNVEV, per germline (reference sequence). V was pared by 3 bases and J by 9 bases, with 7 bases of the junction left unmatched. This CDR3 spans 14 amino acids. CDR3 protein: CASSFRQGAGEQFF. CDR3 DNA: TGTGCCAGCAGTTTCAGGCAGGGGGCAGGTGAGCAGTTCTTC.